One and the same sample provided the 15 T cell receptor beta chains below, sequenced in a study of identical twins. TCRdb used MiXCR to reprocess the 5' RACE reads, holding one entry per CDR3 protein. This table has 500,000 to 550,000 distinct CDR3 sequences, roughly a fifth appearing once. These data were likewise used in another study, on T cells expressing NK-cell markers.

Material for sequencing was CD4+ T cells sorted from blood. The receptor set was obtained from a woman aged 18-30 years in good health.

This clonotype was seen a few times. This chain uses TRBV23-1 with TRBJ2-1; TRBD2 matches at 9 bases. TRBV23-1 is annotated as an ORF whose role is uncertain. The V and J ends lost 3 bases and 0 bases, in that order; junction bases with no gene match: 3. CDR3 length equals 16 residues. CDR3 DNA: TGCGCCAGCAGTCACTTTAGCGGGGGCTCCTACAATGAGCAGTTCTTC. This codes for CASSHFSGGSYNEQFF.

A few counts support this clonotype. This chain connects TRBV5-1 to TRBJ2-5; no definite D call. CDR1 is SGHRS and CDR2 is YFSETQ in the germline V gene. Trimming stripped 4 bases from V and 5 bases from J, with 18 bases between. This CDR3 region has 15 residues. The DNA for the CDR3 is TGCGCCAGCAGCGAGGAAGATTCAGCCGGGGAGACCCAGTACTTC. As protein: CASSEEDSAGETQYF.

This chain connects TRBV20-1 to TRBJ1-2; no reliable D call. The CDR3 has 12 residues. CDR1 DFQATT and CDR2 SNEGSKA come from the germline V gene (reference sequence). Trimming shortened V by 3 bases and J by 0 bases, and 5 bases separated the two germline ends. This CDR3 is CSASGPNYGYTF. CDR3 in DNA: TGCAGTGCTAGTGGACCTAACTATGGCTACACCTTC.

This clonotype was counted many times. V and J are TRBV29-1 and TRBJ2-7; TRBD2 is a possible D gene (6 bases). CDR1 is SQVTM and CDR2 is ANQGSEA in the germline V gene. Trimming shortened V by 4 bases and J by 4 bases, and 8 bases separated the two germline ends. The CDR3 is 11 amino acids. As DNA, the CDR3 is TGCAGCGTTGGGAGCGGGTACGAGCAGTACTTC. It is translated as CSVGSGYEQYF.

This clonotype has more than one count but fewer than ten. At one end, the junction sequence differs from germline, possibly due to a read error. V is TRBV7-9 and J is TRBJ2-3; 12 nucleotides align to TRBD2. The germline gives CDR1 SEHNR, CDR2 FQNEAQ (reference sequence). The CDR3 consists of 15 residues. As DNA, the CDR3 is TGTGCCAGCAGCCTAGCGGGAGGGAAGGCAGATACGCAGTATTTT. It encodes CASSLAGGKADTQYF.

The chain joins TRBV3-1 to TRBJ2-2, with 7 bases that match TRBD1. The V and J ends lost 1 base and 4 bases, in that order; junction bases with no gene match: 0. This CDR3 comprises 14 residues. Germline V CDR1 and CDR2: LGHDT, YNNKEL (reference sequence). CDR3: CASSQGTGTGELFF. The CDR3 region has the DNA TGTGCCAGCAGCCAAGGGACAGGCACCGGGGAGCTGTTTTTT.

The J gene is TRBJ2-7, the V gene TRBV5-1, with D possibly being TRBD2 (6 bases). The germline CDR1 and CDR2 sequences are SGHRS and YFSETQ. This CDR3 region has 15 residues. With 7 bases removed from V and 1 base from J, the gap between germline ends came to 18 bases. The CDR3 reads CASCIDPAGSYEQYF. Here the CDR3 DNA reads TGCGCCAGCTGTATCGATCCAGCGGGTTCCTACGAGCAGTACTTC.

This clonotype was counted many times. The gene calls are TRBV3-1 and TRBJ2-6; maybe TRBD2 (5 bases). Germline assignment: CDR1 LGHDT and CDR2 YNNKEL (reference sequence). The CDR3 spans 11 residues. Trimming took off 1 base at V and 18 bases at J, with 10 bases between the two ends. The CDR3 sequence: CASSQGGSPTF. CDR3 in DNA: TGTGCCAGCAGCCAAGGAGGGTCCCCGACTTTC.

A few counts support this clonotype. This chain connects TRBV2 to TRBJ2-3; the D is unclear. The CDR3 spans 14 residues. V dropped 7 bases and J dropped 0 bases, with 11 bases sitting between them. Germline V gene lookup returns CDR1 SNHLY and CDR2 FYNNEI. The CDR3 sequence: CASKFPISTDTQYF. The CDR3 DNA reads TGTGCCAGCAAGTTCCCGATAAGCACAGATACGCAGTATTTT. The variable domain in full, completed from reference TRBV2 and TRBJ2-3, reads EPEVTQTPSHQVTQMGQEVILRCVPISNHLYFYWYRQILGQKVEFLVSFYNNEISEKSEIFDDQFSVERPDGSNFTLKIRSTKLEDSAMYFCASKFPISTDTQYFGPGTRLTVL.

The table lists this clonotype with a few counts. V usage is TRBV6-2 or TRBV6-3 and J usage is TRBJ2-1, with a weak D call TRBD1 (5 bases). The CDR3 sequence is 14 residues long. V was cut by 6 bases and J by 6 bases, with 15 bases left in between. Per germline, CDR1 MNHEY and CDR2 SVGEGT. CDR3 bases: TGTGCCAGCAGCCCGTACTTGGGGCGCAATGAGCAGTTCTTC. Translated: CASSPYLGRNEQFF.

This clonotype was observed a few times. The gene calls are TRBV12-3 or TRBV12-4 and TRBJ1-2, with a weak D call TRBD1 (5 bases). V was cut by 5 bases and J by 4 bases, with 14 bases left in between. This CDR3 has 14 residues. DNA of the CDR3: TGTGCCAGCAGTGGGGGAGGGGCGCCCTATGGCTACACCTTC. Protein product: CASSGGGAPYGYTF.

The chain recombines TRBV20-1 with TRBJ2-1; 8 nucleotides match TRBD2. The CDR3 sequence is 15 residues long. Trimming at V came to 2 bases and at J to 3 bases, leaving 6 bases not matched to a gene. The V gene's germline CDR1 is DFQATT and CDR2 SNEGSKA (reference sequence). The CDR3 spells CSARRLLAVYNEQFF. The CDR3 coding sequence is TGCAGTGCTAGAAGGCTACTAGCGGTCTACAATGAGCAGTTCTTC.

For the CDR3, the DNA is TGTGCCAGCAGCCAAGAGACGCTGCGTGTTATGTACTTC. Encoded protein: CASSQETLRVMYF. The rearrangement joins TRBV3-1 to TRBJ2-7; D gene uncertain. CDR3 length equals 13 residues. Germline-derived CDR1 and CDR2 are LGHDT and YNNKEL (reference sequence). Trimming removed 0 bases at V and 12 bases at J, with 15 bases between.

This clonotype has a handful of counts. The chain joins TRBV30 to TRBJ1-1, with 9 bases matching TRBD1. From germline, CDR1 is GTSNPN and CDR2 SVGIG (reference sequence). The J segment lost 5 bases and the V segment lost 0 bases, leaving 10 bases of the junction unmatched. CDR3 length: 16 residues. CDR3 in DNA: TGTGCCTGGAGTGTACGGACAGGGGCGGCCGGGACTGAAGCTTTCTTT. Amino acids: CAWSVRTGAAGTEAFF.

This clonotype came up a few times. The gene calls are TRBV7-2 and TRBJ1-1; D not resolved. The germline V and J ends were trimmed by 5 bases and 0 bases, with 7 bases remaining between them. Germline-derived CDR1 and CDR2 are SGHTA and FQGNSA. The CDR3 consists of 13 residues. The chain's CDR3 is CASSRLMNTEAFF. The CDR3 DNA sequence: TGTGCCAGCAGCCGGCTGATGAACACTGAAGCTTTCTTT.